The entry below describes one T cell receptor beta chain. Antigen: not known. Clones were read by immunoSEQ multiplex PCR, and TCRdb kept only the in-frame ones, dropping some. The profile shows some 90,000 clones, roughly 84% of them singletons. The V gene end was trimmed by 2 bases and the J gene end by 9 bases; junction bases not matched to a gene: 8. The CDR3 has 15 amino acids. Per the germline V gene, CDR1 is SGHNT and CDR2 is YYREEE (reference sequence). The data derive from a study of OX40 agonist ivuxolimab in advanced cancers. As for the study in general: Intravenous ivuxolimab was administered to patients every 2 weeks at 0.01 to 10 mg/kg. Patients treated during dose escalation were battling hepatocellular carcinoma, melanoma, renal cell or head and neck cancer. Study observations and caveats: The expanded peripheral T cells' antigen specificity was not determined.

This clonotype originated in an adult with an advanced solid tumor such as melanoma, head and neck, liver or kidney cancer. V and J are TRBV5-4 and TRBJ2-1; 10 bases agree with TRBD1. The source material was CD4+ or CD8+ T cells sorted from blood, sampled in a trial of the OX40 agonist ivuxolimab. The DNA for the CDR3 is TGTGCCAGCAGCTTTGGAGGGACAGGGGCGATTGAGCAGTTCTTC. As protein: CASSFGGTGAIEQFF.